This record looks at one T cell receptor beta chain sequence and its context. This sample also contains other DNA sequences that code for the same CDR3. Per the authors' pipeline: Counts of nucleated cells, estimated from reference gene primer amplification, were obtained. Assay used: immunoSEQ multiplex PCR; TCRdb lists only in-frame clones, some missing. The V and J calls and clone size are taken from that table; D and trimming were inferred from the DNA. The sample includes about 310,000 clones, roughly 90% seen only once; the top ten take over 3.5%. The data stem from a study of blood T cell repertoires in COVID-19. In the study overall: The samples span acute and convalescent COVID-19 from the United States, Italy and Spain.

The CDR3 sequence is 14 residues long. CDR1 SGHTA and CDR2 FQGNSA come from the germline V gene. V dropped 0 bases and J dropped 6; count of bases not matched to a gene: 1. Sequences were obtained from PBMCs or T cells enriched from blood (not recorded which). This TCR derives from a woman younger than 35 with acute COVID-19. The V call is TRBV7-2, the J call TRBJ2-2; 7 bases are shared with TRBD1. CDR3 nucleotide sequence: TGTGCCAGCAGCTTAGCAGGGGGCCCCGGGGAGCTGTTTTTT. It yields the protein CASSLAGGPGELFF. Using reference TRBV7-2 and TRBJ2-2 for the parts outside the CDR3, the full variable domain is GAGVSQSPSNKVTEKGKDVELRCDPISGHTALYWYRQSLGQGLEFLIYFQGNSAPDKSGLPSDRFSAERTGGSVSTLTIQRTQQEDSAVYLCASSLAGGPGELFFGEGSRLTVL.